This T cell receptor (beta chain) emerged from a study of cytomegalovirus exposure and HLA in healthy donors. Study-level results: Trimming of TCR beta V- and J-genes showed a link, identified in a later analysis, to a missense DCLRE1C variant. Later work found most CMV-associated TCR beta chains apparently HLA-restricted. Only CMV serostatus was available as immune exposure information. Through in vitro validation, three CMV-associated chains were shown to be specific for CMV antigens.

PCR amplification relied on 60 Vbeta primers (plus 13 Jbeta primers). Only in-frame clones appear in the TCRdb table, and some are missing; sequencing was by immunoSEQ multiplex PCR. The data show 90,000 to 120,000 clones, about three quarters seen once. Comments on this clone: The target antigen is unknown.

The sequenced sample was PBMCs. This clonotype originated in a man younger than 45 in good health and CMV-seronegative.

CDR3: CASSQAGALGSGANVLTF. DNA of the CDR3: TGTGCCAGCAGTCAAGCTGGGGCCTTAGGCTCTGGGGCCAACGTCCTGACTTTC. The chain links TRBV28 to TRBJ2-6; TRBD1 is a possible D gene (5 bases). The CDR3 spans 18 residues. Trimming left V 5 bases short and J 0 bases short, with 17 bases between. Germline V gene sequence: CDR1 MDHEN, CDR2 SYDVKM.